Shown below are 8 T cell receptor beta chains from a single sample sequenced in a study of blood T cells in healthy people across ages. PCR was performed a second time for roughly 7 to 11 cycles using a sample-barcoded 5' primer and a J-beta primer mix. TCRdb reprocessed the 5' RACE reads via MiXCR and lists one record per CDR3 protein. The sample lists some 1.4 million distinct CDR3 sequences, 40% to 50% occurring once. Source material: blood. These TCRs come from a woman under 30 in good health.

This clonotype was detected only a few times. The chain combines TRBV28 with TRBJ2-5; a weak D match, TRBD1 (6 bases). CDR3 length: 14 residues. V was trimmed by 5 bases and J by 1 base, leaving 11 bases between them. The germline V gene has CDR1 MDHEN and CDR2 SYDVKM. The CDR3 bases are TGTGCCAGCAGTCCCGACAGGTTCCAAGAGACCCAGTACTTC. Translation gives CASSPDRFQETQYF.

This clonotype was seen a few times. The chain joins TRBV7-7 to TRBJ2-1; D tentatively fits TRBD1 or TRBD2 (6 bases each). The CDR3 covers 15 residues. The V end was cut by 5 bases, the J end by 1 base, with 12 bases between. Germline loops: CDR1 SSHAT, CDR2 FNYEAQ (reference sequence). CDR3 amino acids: CASSQIGGSYNEQFF. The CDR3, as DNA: TGTGCCAGCAGCCAGATAGGGGGGTCCTACAATGAGCAGTTCTTC.

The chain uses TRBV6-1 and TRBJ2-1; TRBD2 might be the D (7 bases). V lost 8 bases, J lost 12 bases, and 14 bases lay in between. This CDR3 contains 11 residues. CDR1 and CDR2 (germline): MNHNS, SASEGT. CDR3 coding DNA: TGTGCCAGCGAGAGGAGGGGGGGGCAGTTCTTC. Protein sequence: CASERRGGQFF.

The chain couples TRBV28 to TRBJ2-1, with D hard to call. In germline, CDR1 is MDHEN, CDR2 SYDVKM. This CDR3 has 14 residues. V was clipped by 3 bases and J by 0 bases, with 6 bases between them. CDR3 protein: CASSLWSSYNEQFF. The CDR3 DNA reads TGTGCCAGCAGTTTGTGGAGCTCCTACAATGAGCAGTTCTTC.

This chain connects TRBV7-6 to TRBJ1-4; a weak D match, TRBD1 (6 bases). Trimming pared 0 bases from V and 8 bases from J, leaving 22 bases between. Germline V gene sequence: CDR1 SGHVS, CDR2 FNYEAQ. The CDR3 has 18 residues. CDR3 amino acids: CASSLAPRGAGLGEKLFF. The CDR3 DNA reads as TGTGCCAGCAGCTTAGCCCCCCGGGGGGCAGGGTTAGGAGAAAAACTGTTTTTT.

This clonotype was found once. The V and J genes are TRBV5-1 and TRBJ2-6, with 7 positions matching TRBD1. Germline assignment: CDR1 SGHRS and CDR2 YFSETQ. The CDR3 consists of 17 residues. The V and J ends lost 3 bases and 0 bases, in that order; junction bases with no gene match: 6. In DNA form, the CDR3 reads TGCGCCAGCAGCTCCCGGACAGGATCCTCTGGGGCCAACGTCCTGACTTTC. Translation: CASSSRTGSSGANVLTF.

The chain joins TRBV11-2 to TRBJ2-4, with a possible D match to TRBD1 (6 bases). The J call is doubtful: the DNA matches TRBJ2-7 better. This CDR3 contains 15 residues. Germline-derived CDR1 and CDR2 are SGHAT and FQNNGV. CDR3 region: CASSSGQYRHYEQYF. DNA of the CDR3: TGTGCCAGCAGCTCAGGACAGTATCGCCACTACGAGCAGTACTTC.

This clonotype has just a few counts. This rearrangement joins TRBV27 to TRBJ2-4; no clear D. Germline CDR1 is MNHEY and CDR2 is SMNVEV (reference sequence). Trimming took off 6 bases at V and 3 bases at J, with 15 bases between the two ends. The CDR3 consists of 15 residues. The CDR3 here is CASRSLNHDKNIQYF. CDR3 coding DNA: TGTGCCAGCAGAAGTCTCAACCACGACAAAAACATTCAGTACTTC.